This TCR beta chain came from a study of cytomegalovirus exposure and HLA in healthy donors. Study findings and constraints: DRB1 showed the most TCR associations and HLA-C the fewest in a later analysis, as rates varied by HLA locus. An analysis done earlier found most TCR beta V segments productive about 90% or about 30% of the time.

PCR amplification relied on 60 Vbeta primers (plus 13 Jbeta primers). The method was immunoSEQ multiplex PCR; TCRdb's version includes in-frame clones alone and lacks a portion of them. The sample includes over 140,000 clones, approximately 80% seen only once; the top ten take 1.4%. As to this clone: The antigen is not known.

V shed 3 bases and J 5 bases; nucleotides not matched to a gene: 7. The CDR3 extends over 15 amino acids. In germline, CDR1 is SGHRS, CDR2 YFSETQ. The sample taken for sequencing was PBMCs. This clonotype originated in a man aged 25 to 40 in good health and CMV-seropositive. The V gene is TRBV5-1, the J gene TRBJ2-3; 9 nucleotides match TRBD1. CDR3 in DNA: TGCGCCAGCAGCTGGGACAGGGAAGGGGGAGATACGCAGTATTTT. The encoded protein is CASSWDREGGDTQYF.